This T cell receptor beta chain was recovered during a study of shared clonotypes between healthy human individuals. About this clone: Its matching antigen is unknown.

Tens of thousands of T cell genomes (about 210 ng DNA) went into each sorted-subset replicate. Clones were sequenced by immunoSEQ multiplex PCR, and TCRdb holds only the in-frame ones, with some missing. The table includes around 560,000 clones, 95% detected once. Naive CD8 cells lacked CD45RO, underwent positive selection for CCR7 and left out terminally differentiated effector memory CD45RA+ cells. Nashville, Tennessee was home to all donors, each a Caucasian adult. CDR1 is MDHEN and CDR2 is SYDVKM in the germline V gene. The CDR3 loop spans 13 amino acids. V was clipped by 6 bases and J by 9 bases, with 12 bases between them. Study-level findings and limits: Larger richness was generally estimated for naive than memory subsets. Clonotypes not shared had lower generation probabilities than those common to all four donors.

Input material: naive CD8+ T cells sorted from blood. The receptor's source is a woman aged 25 to 45 in good health. The rearrangement joins TRBV28 to TRBJ1-6; D possibly corresponds to TRBD1 (6 bases). In DNA form, the CDR3 reads TGTGCCAGCAGGCTCGGGGGGCTTTCACCCCTCCACTTT. Translation gives CASRLGGLSPLHF.